Each of the 20 T cell receptor beta chains below was sequenced from the same sample in a study of cytomegalovirus exposure and HLA in healthy donors. Researchers ran the PCR with 60 Vbeta and 13 Jbeta primers. Sequencing used immunoSEQ multiplex PCR; TCRdb keeps in-frame clones, though not all of them. The sample has fewer than 150,000 clones. The sample taken for sequencing was PBMCs. Every receptor here comes from a man aged 35 to 55 in good health and CMV-seronegative.

This rearrangement joins TRBV4-3 to TRBJ2-1; TRBD2 matches at 10 bases. The J segment lost 8 bases and the V segment lost 0 bases, leaving 4 bases of the junction unmatched. The CDR3 runs to 15 residues. CDR1 LGHNA and CDR2 YSLEER come from the germline V gene. The DNA for the CDR3 is TGCGCCAGCAGCCAAGAAGCGGGGGGGGCGCATGAGCAGTTCTTC. Its protein is CASSQEAGGAHEQFF.

This chain uses TRBV4-2 with TRBJ2-7; perhaps TRBD2 as D (6 bases). V lost 2 bases, J lost 6 bases, and 8 bases lay in between. Germline V gene sequence: CDR1 LGHNA, CDR2 YNFKEQ. The CDR3 runs to 12 residues. The DNA for the CDR3 is TGTGCCAGCAGCCAAACTAGCCGCGAGCAGTACTTC. Translated, it gives CASSQTSREQYF.

This chain joins TRBV5-1 and TRBJ2-3; weak D call: TRBD2 (6 bases). V was clipped by 0 bases and J by 0 bases, with 8 bases between them. Germline V gives CDR1 SGHRS, CDR2 YFSETQ. This CDR3 spans 15 amino acids. CDR3 DNA: TGCGCCAGCAGCTTGGGCGGAGGGAGCACAGATACGCAGTATTTT. Encoded protein: CASSLGGGSTDTQYF.

The chain carries TRBV6-1 and TRBJ1-6, with 9 nucleotides matching TRBD1. The CDR3 loop spans 17 amino acids. Per the germline V gene, CDR1 is MNHNS and CDR2 is SASEGT. J was trimmed by 10 bases and V by 2 bases; bases with no gene match: 12. The CDR3 region has the DNA TGTGCCAGCAGTGAAACGTCGGTGACAGGGGGTGGGTCACCCCTCCACTTT. Its protein product is CASSETSVTGGGSPLHF.

The chain has TRBV19 and TRBJ1-6; 7 bases match TRBD1. Per the germline V gene, CDR1 is LNHDA and CDR2 is SQIVND (reference sequence). The CDR3 has 14 amino acids. The V segment lost 7 bases and the J segment 9 bases; nucleotides outside the gene matches: 9. Here the CDR3 reads CASTLTGSVSPLHF. The CDR3 DNA is TGTGCCAGTACATTGACAGGGAGTGTTTCACCCCTCCACTTT.

The V and J genes are TRBV10-3 and TRBJ2-5; the D gene is possibly TRBD2 (6 bases). This CDR3 region has 14 residues. V gave up 0 bases and J gave up 2 bases, with 7 bases separating them. Looked up from germline, CDR1 is ENHRY and CDR2 is SYGVKD. The CDR3 bases are TGTGCCATCAGTGAGTCCGGGGGACAAGAGACCCAGTACTTC. This encodes CAISESGGQETQYF.

V usage is TRBV19 and J usage is TRBJ1-4; 8 bases fit TRBD1. The CDR3 contains 15 residues. Germline trimming cut 5 bases from V and 2 bases from J; bases unmatched to any gene: 4. CDR1 and CDR2 (germline): LNHDA, SQIVND (reference sequence). The CDR3 protein is CASSSRQGTNEKLFF. The CDR3 DNA reads as TGTGCCAGTAGTTCTCGACAGGGGACTAATGAAAAACTGTTTTTT.

This rearrangement joins TRBV6-5 to TRBJ1-1; perhaps TRBD1 as D (5 bases). V lost 2 bases, J lost 1 base, and 8 bases lay in between. The CDR3 consists of 14 residues. Germline assignment: CDR1 MNHEY and CDR2 SVGAGI. This chain's CDR3 is CASSYGGANTEAFF. The CDR3 DNA reads as TGTGCCAGCAGTTACGGCGGGGCGAACACTGAAGCTTTCTTT.

The chain has TRBV7-9 and TRBJ2-3; TRBD2 agrees at 11 bases. V lost 5 bases and J lost 5; bases outside the gene matches: 12. The CDR3 covers 17 residues. Per germline, CDR1 SEHNR and CDR2 FQNEAQ (reference sequence). For the CDR3, the DNA is TGTGCCAGCAGCCGAGGACTAGCGGGCCTCCGGGGAGATACGCAGTATTTT. Amino acid sequence: CASSRGLAGLRGDTQYF.

For the CDR3, the DNA is TGCGCCAGCAGCCAAGATCGGCCTAGCGGGACCACAGATACGCAGTATTTT. Translating gives CASSQDRPSGTTDTQYF. V is TRBV4-3 and J is TRBJ2-3; 9 bases match TRBD2. Germline V gene lookup returns CDR1 LGHNA and CDR2 YSLEER. Losses at the gene ends were 0 bases for V and 2 bases for J; bases not matched to a gene: 6. The CDR3 extends over 17 amino acids.

The rearrangement uses TRBV9 and TRBJ1-2; D gene ambiguous. CDR1 is SGDLS and CDR2 is YYNGEE in the germline V gene. The CDR3 sequence is 14 residues long. V gave up 2 bases and J gave up 2 bases, with 10 bases separating them. This chain's CDR3 is CASSVDTRNYGYTF. For the CDR3, the DNA is TGTGCCAGCAGCGTTGACACCCGAAACTATGGCTACACCTTC.

The CDR3 sequence: CASSQGLDTEAFF. The CDR3 nucleotides read TGTGCCAGCAGCCAGGGGTTGGACACTGAAGCTTTCTTT. The rearrangement links TRBV7-6 to TRBJ1-1; TRBD1 is a possible D gene (6 bases). The CDR3 covers 13 residues. Deletions cut 5 bases from V and 3 bases from J, with 10 bases between. The germline gives CDR1 SGHVS, CDR2 FNYEAQ.

This chain uses TRBV28 with TRBJ1-4; 11 nucleotides align to TRBD1. Looked up from germline, CDR1 is MDHEN and CDR2 is SYDVKM. The CDR3 totals 14 residues. Trimming took 6 bases from V and 10 from J; bases not matched to a gene: 7. The CDR3 region has the DNA TGTGCCAGCAGCCGCCCGGGACAGGGGGGAAAACTGTTTTTT. Its protein product is CASSRPGQGGKLFF.

The chain employs TRBV7-9 and TRBJ1-1; D gene uncertain. CDR3 length equals 13 residues. Germline V gives CDR1 SEHNR, CDR2 FQNEAQ (reference sequence). Trimming stripped 1 base from V and 1 base from J, with 4 bases between. The CDR3 DNA is TGTGCCAGCAGCTTAGACTCGAACACTGAAGCTTTCTTT. Translation gives CASSLDSNTEAFF.

The chain employs TRBV4-1 and TRBJ2-2; 14 nucleotides align to TRBD2. The germline V gene encodes CDR1 MGHRA and CDR2 YSYEKL. The CDR3 length is 16 residues. V lost 4 bases to trimming and J lost 6 bases; unmatched junction nucleotides: 4. CDR3 residues: CASSPRLAGGPGELFF. CDR3 nucleotides: TGCGCCAGCAGCCCACGACTAGCGGGGGGGCCCGGGGAGCTGTTTTTT.

The genes are TRBV7-9 and TRBJ1-5; no definite D call. Looked up from germline, CDR1 is SEHNR and CDR2 is FQNEAQ (reference sequence). V was shortened by 5 bases and J by 4 bases, with 12 bases between the two germline ends. The CDR3 is made up of 14 amino acids. CDR3 nucleotide sequence: TGTGCCAGCAGCCCAGGAACGGTAAATCAGCCCCAGCATTTT. Translation gives CASSPGTVNQPQHF.

The chain uses TRBV9 and TRBJ1-1; 8 bases agree with TRBD1. Trimming cost V 4 bases and J 2 bases; bases outside gene matches: 7. Germline lookup yields CDR1 SGDLS and CDR2 YYNGEE. The CDR3 contains 15 residues. The CDR3 protein is CASSKMDRVNTEAFF. CDR3 sequence (DNA): TGTGCCAGCAGCAAAATGGACAGGGTAAACACTGAAGCTTTCTTT.

The chain combines TRBV25-1 with TRBJ1-5, with D perhaps matching TRBD1 (5 bases). CDR1 MGHDK and CDR2 SYGVNS come from the germline V gene. The CDR3 is 12 amino acids. Trimming removed 6 bases from V and 5 bases from J, with 8 bases in between. The CDR3 bases are TGTGCCAGCAGCCTAGGGGATCAGCCCCAGCATTTT. It encodes CASSLGDQPQHF.

The rearrangement joins TRBV7-9 to TRBJ1-4; D is ambiguous. The ends were cut back, 0 bases at V and 2 bases at J, with 10 bases in the middle. This CDR3 region has 16 residues. Germline V gives CDR1 SEHNR, CDR2 FQNEAQ (reference sequence). The CDR3 sequence: CASSLALSGTNEKLFF. CDR3 coding DNA: TGTGCCAGCAGCTTAGCGCTATCCGGGACTAATGAAAAACTGTTTTTT. The variable domain in full, completed from reference TRBV7-9 and TRBJ1-4, reads DTGVSQNPRHKITKRGQNVTFRCDPISEHNRLYWYRQTLGQGPEFLTYFQNEAQLEKSRLLSDRFSAERPKGSFSTLEIQRTEQGDSAMYLCASSLALSGTNEKLFFGSGTQLSVL.

This rearrangement joins TRBV2 to TRBJ1-6; 9 positions agree with TRBD1. Germline V gene lookup returns CDR1 SNHLY and CDR2 FYNNEI. The CDR3 covers 14 residues. J gave up 9 bases and V 8 bases, and 8 bases lay outside the gene matches. This CDR3 reads CASRDRVTSSPLHF. The CDR3 bases are TGTGCCAGCCGGGACAGGGTTACCAGTTCACCCCTCCACTTT.